This entry lists 21 T cell receptor beta chains sequenced from one sample in a study of HIV-infected patients and healthy controls. Whole blood was used without fractionation, so all unsorted peripheral T cells were included. Alpha and beta constant-region primers primed reverse transcription of about 500 ng RNA. Alpha and beta chain libraries were made separately by chain-specific third strand synthesis with multiplexing indices. A single record per CDR3 protein comes from TCRdb applying MiXCR to the 5' RACE reads. Of some 20,000 distinct CDR3 sequences in the sample, around 8.3% were seen once. Sequenced material: blood. The source of these receptors is an adult in good health.

There are a few counts of this clonotype. This chain connects TRBV6-5 to TRBJ2-6; D remains unclear. The V end lost 4 bases, the J end lost 0 bases, and 4 bases lay between the germline ends. CDR1 and CDR2 (germline): MNHEY, SVGAGI. This CDR3 region has 14 residues. CDR3 residues: CASSWNSGANVLTF. The CDR3 nucleotides are TGTGCCAGCAGTTGGAACTCTGGGGCCAACGTCCTGACTTTC.

This clonotype was counted ten times or more. The rearrangement joins TRBV14 to TRBJ1-1, with 8 nucleotides matching TRBD1. The CDR3 totals 15 residues. The ends lost 4 bases at V and 5 bases at J; junction bases unmatched: 9. Germline V lookup: CDR1 SGHDN, CDR2 FVKESK. This chain's CDR3 is CASSPHDRGGTEAFF. The CDR3 DNA follows: TGTGCCAGCAGCCCCCACGACAGGGGTGGAACTGAAGCTTTCTTT. Full variable domain (remainder filled in from reference TRBV14 and TRBJ1-1): EAGVTQFPSHSVIEKGQTVTLRCDPISGHDNLYWYRRVMGKEIKFLLHFVKESKQDESGMPNNRFLAERTGGTYSTLKVQPAELEDSGVYFCASSPHDRGGTEAFFGQGTRLTVV.

This clonotype has a handful of counts. Here the CDR3 reads CSVDGTSGNNEQFF. CDR3 in DNA: TGCAGCGTTGATGGGACTAGCGGGAACAATGAGCAGTTCTTC. J is TRBJ2-1 and V is TRBV29-1; 13 bases align to TRBD2. Germline V gene sequence: CDR1 SQVTM, CDR2 ANQGSEA. V was clipped by 3 bases and J by 5 bases; unmatched bases: 1. CDR3 length equals 14 residues.

The V call is TRBV5-1, the J call TRBJ2-7; maybe TRBD1 (6 bases). The V end was cut by 0 bases, the J end by 1 base, with 11 bases between. There are 15 residues in the CDR3. Germline assignment: CDR1 SGHRS and CDR2 YFSETQ. The CDR3 DNA sequence: TGCGCCAGCAGCTTGGAGGGGGTAAGGTCCTACGAGCAGTACTTC. It translates to CASSLEGVRSYEQYF. Combining the CDR3 with reference TRBV5-1 and TRBJ2-7 gives the whole variable domain KAGVTQTPRYLIKTRGQQVTLSCSPISGHRSVSWYQQTPGQGLQFLFEYFSETQRNKGNFPGRFSGRQFSNSRSEMNVSTLELGDSALYLCASSLEGVRSYEQYFGPGTRLTVT.

By its share, this clonotype is large. The gene calls are TRBV10-3 and TRBJ2-1; 8 bases match TRBD2. The CDR3 contains 19 residues. After removal of 0 bases from V and 0 bases from J, the junction contained 10 bases not matched to a gene. CDR1 is ENHRY and CDR2 is SYGVKD in the germline V gene. The CDR3 loop is CAISESGLAGLSSYNEQFF. DNA for the CDR3: TGTGCCATCAGTGAGTCCGGATTAGCGGGGCTAAGCTCCTACAATGAGCAGTTCTTC.

By frequency in the sample, this clonotype is medium-sized. V gene TRBV10-1 combines with J gene TRBJ2-1, with 10 bases that match TRBD2. V shed 4 bases, J shed 1 base, and the junction held 7 bases outside the gene matches. The CDR3 consists of 17 residues. Germline lookup yields CDR1 WNHNN and CDR2 SYGVQD (reference sequence). The CDR3 reads CASSGSASGRSYNEQFF. Written as DNA, the CDR3 is TGCGCCAGCAGTGGGTCTGCTAGCGGGAGATCCTACAATGAGCAGTTCTTC.

CDR3 in amino acids: CASGGEGPTGELFF. The CDR3 DNA reads as TGTGCCAGCGGTGGGGAGGGCCCCACCGGGGAGCTGTTTTTT. The rearrangement joins TRBV4-2 to TRBJ2-2, with 7 nucleotides matching TRBD2. Germline CDR1 LGHNA, CDR2 YNFKEQ. V shed 8 bases and J 4 bases; nucleotides not matched to a gene: 7. This CDR3 has 14 residues.

The table lists this clonotype with many counts. The rearrangement links TRBV7-9 to TRBJ2-5; D not certain. CDR3 length: 15 amino acids. V shed 4 bases and J shed 1 base, with 13 bases lying between them. The germline CDR1 and CDR2 sequences are SEHNR and FQNEAQ (reference sequence). The CDR3 spells CASSSSAGRQETQYF. CDR3 nucleotide sequence: TGTGCCAGCAGCTCCTCCGCCGGCCGCCAAGAGACCCAGTACTTC.

This clonotype appeared many times. This sequence joins TRBV28 and TRBJ2-4; unclear D gene. Germline assignment: CDR1 MDHEN and CDR2 SYDVKM. The CDR3 totals 12 residues. Trimming took 1 base from V and 5 from J, leaving 3 bases between them. DNA of the CDR3: TGTGCCAGCAGTTTATCAGAAAACATTCAGTACTTC. Translating gives CASSLSENIQYF. The entire variable domain, with the rest obtained from reference TRBV28 and TRBJ2-4, is as follows: DVKVTQSSRYLVKRTGEKVFLECVQDMDHENMFWYRQDPGLGLRLIYFSYDVKMKEKGDIPEGYSVSREKKERFSLILESASTNQTSMYLCASSLSENIQYFGAGTRLSVL.

The rearrangement links TRBV29-1 to TRBJ2-6, with D possibly matching TRBD2 (5 bases). The V end was cut by 6 bases, the J end by 0 bases, with 9 bases between. Per the germline V gene, CDR1 is SQVTM and CDR2 is ANQGSEA. The CDR3 runs to 14 residues. The CDR3 reads CSVEVGSGANVLTF. The DNA for the CDR3 is TGCAGCGTGGAGGTAGGCTCTGGGGCCAACGTCCTGACTTTC.

A single count supports this clonotype. The CDR3 DNA is TGTGCCAGCAGTGAAGGGACAGCTAACACTGAAGCTTTCTTT. Translating it yields CASSEGTANTEAFF. This chain links TRBV6-1 with TRBJ1-1, with a tentative D call TRBD1 (6 bases). The CDR3 has 14 residues. Trimming stripped 1 base from V and 2 bases from J, with 8 bases between. Germline V gene data show CDR1 as MNHNS and CDR2 as SASEGT.

This clonotype has a count of ten or more. The chain recombines TRBV12-3 or TRBV12-4 with TRBJ1-1; 7 bases match TRBD1. This CDR3 has 18 amino acids. Trimming cost V 1 base and J 2 bases; bases outside gene matches: 13. The DNA of the CDR3 is TGTGCCAGCAGTTTAGGGAGGGGACAGCCAAGAACCAACACTGAAGCTTTCTTT. Its translation is CASSLGRGQPRTNTEAFF.

This clonotype was recorded at least ten times. The chain carries TRBV12-3 or TRBV12-4 and TRBJ2-7; D uncertain. Trimming took 1 base from V and 0 from J, leaving 7 bases between them. The CDR3 totals 14 residues. CDR3: CASSLGTDSYEQYF. CDR3 sequence (DNA): TGTGCCAGCAGTTTAGGGACGGACTCCTACGAGCAGTACTTC.

This clonotype has at least ten counts. In DNA, the CDR3 is TGCGCCAGCAGCCAACCCGGGGATCTAGCTAATGAAAAACTGTTTTTT. As protein: CASSQPGDLANEKLFF. J is TRBJ1-4 and V is TRBV4-1; D gene ambiguous. Between the trimmed V and J ends, which lost 2 bases and 3 bases, there was a span of 13 bases. Looked up from germline, CDR1 is MGHRA and CDR2 is YSYEKL. This CDR3 has 16 amino acids.

At least ten counts were recorded for this clonotype. The chain couples TRBV27 to TRBJ2-1; D remains ambiguous. This CDR3 is 11 amino acids long. The V end lost 1 base, the J end lost 10 bases, and 5 bases lay between the germline ends. The germline V gene encodes CDR1 MNHEY and CDR2 SMNVEV (reference sequence). The CDR3: CASSLFGEQFF. CDR3 sequence (DNA): TGTGCCAGCAGTTTATTTGGGGAGCAGTTCTTC.

The DNA of the CDR3 is TGCGCCAGCAGCCACTTGGGACTAGCAGGTGGCAATGAGCAGTTCTTC. Translated, it gives CASSHLGLAGGNEQFF. The rearrangement uses TRBV4-1 and TRBJ2-1; 9 bases agree with TRBD2. J gave up 6 bases and V 3 bases, and 9 bases lay outside the gene matches. CDR1 MGHRA and CDR2 YSYEKL come from the germline V gene. This CDR3 is 16 amino acids long.

This clonotype was counted at least ten times. The CDR3 is CASSARGVAGPQYF. In DNA form, the CDR3 reads TGTGCCAGCAGTGCCCGGGGTGTGGCGGGCCCGCAGTATTTT. This chain joins TRBV6-5 and TRBJ2-3; maybe TRBD2 (5 bases). The CDR3 is made up of 14 amino acids. Trimming removed 5 bases at V and 10 bases at J, with 19 bases between. Germline V gene lookup returns CDR1 MNHEY and CDR2 SVGAGI.

The sample holds many counts of this clonotype. CDR3 region: CSGLGGPYNEQFF. CDR3 bases: TGCAGCGGGTTGGGGGGCCCCTACAATGAGCAGTTCTTC. V usage is TRBV29-1 and J usage is TRBJ2-1, with D perhaps assigned TRBD1 or TRBD2 (6 bases each). Per germline, CDR1 SQVTM and CDR2 ANQGSEA. The V end was cut by 7 bases, the J end by 2 bases, with 12 bases between. The length of the CDR3 is 13 residues.

This clonotype was observed at least ten times. The rearrangement joins TRBV4-2 to TRBJ2-1, with 8 bases lining up with TRBD2. CDR1 is LGHNA and CDR2 is YNFKEQ in the germline V gene. V gave up 5 bases and J gave up 5 bases; unmatched junction bases: 14. The length of the CDR3 is 17 residues. CDR3 sequence: CASSDPLAGRFNNEQFF. The CDR3 nucleotides read TGTGCCAGCAGCGACCCCTTAGCGGGGAGGTTCAACAATGAGCAGTTCTTC.

The rearrangement joins TRBV28 to TRBJ2-7; D gene unclear. The V gene's germline CDR1 is MDHEN and CDR2 SYDVKM. This CDR3 has 12 residues. V shed 8 bases and J shed 0 bases, with 8 bases lying between them. The CDR3 DNA follows: TGTGCCAGCGCGATCTCCTCCTACGAGCAGTACTTC. Translation: CASAISSYEQYF.

This chain joins TRBV6-5 and TRBJ2-3; D may be TRBD1 or TRBD2 (5 bases each). The CDR3 totals 15 residues. The germline gives CDR1 MNHEY, CDR2 SVGAGI. V dropped 2 bases and J dropped 9 bases, with 18 bases sitting between them. The CDR3 nucleotides are TGTGCCAGCAGTTACGTGGGGCAGGGAGAGGGGACGCAGTATTTT. Translation gives CASSYVGQGEGTQYF.